These T cell receptor beta chains were read from a single sample in a study of blood T cells in healthy people across ages. TCRdb analysed the 5' RACE reads with MiXCR anew, one entry per CDR3 protein. The sample consists of approximately 800,000 distinct CDR3 sequences, about 36% of them appearing once. The sample taken for sequencing was blood. The receptors stem from a man between 18 and 29 years old in good health. Each CDR3 is given with its conserved first and last residue. Each record gives: J gene, D gene, V gene, clone size, CDR3 protein, CDR3 DNA. D genes are given only for firm matches. Only part of the rows carry a size: once, few, many, or a class if the clone is expanded.

J gene: TRBJ2-7; D gene: .; V gene: TRBV20-1; clone size: .; CDR3 protein: CSGLNGEQYF; CDR3 DNA: TGCAGTGGATTGAATGGCGAGCAGTACTTC
J gene: TRBJ2-5; D gene: .; V gene: TRBV4-3; clone size: .; CDR3 protein: CASSQGFARGWETQYF; CDR3 DNA: TGCGCCAGCAGCCAAGGTTTCGCCAGGGGTTGGGAGACCCAGTACTTC
J gene: TRBJ1-4; D gene: .; V gene: TRBV5-1; clone size: few; CDR3 protein: CASSSGHRAEKLFF; CDR3 DNA: TGCGCCAGCAGCTCCGGACATAGGGCGGAAAAACTGTTTTTT
J gene: TRBJ2-5; D gene: .; V gene: TRBV3-1; clone size: .; CDR3 protein: CASSQRGLQGRTQYF; CDR3 DNA: TGTGCCAGCAGCCAACGTGGGCTACAGGGAAGAACCCAGTACTTC
J gene: TRBJ2-5; D gene: .; V gene: TRBV3-1; clone size: once; CDR3 protein: CASSSFGGEQETQYF; CDR3 DNA: TGTGCCAGCAGCTCCTTTGGAGGGGAGCAAGAGACCCAGTACTTC
J gene: TRBJ1-2; D gene: .; V gene: TRBV7-2; clone size: few; CDR3 protein: CASSLSGGGYTF; CDR3 DNA: TGTGCCAGCAGCTTAAGTGGAGGTGGCTACACCTTC
J gene: TRBJ2-1; D gene: .; V gene: TRBV5-1; clone size: few; CDR3 protein: CASSVAATISEQFF; CDR3 DNA: TGCGCCAGCAGCGTGGCCGCGACAATTAGTGAGCAGTTCTTC
J gene: TRBJ2-5; D gene: .; V gene: TRBV28; clone size: few; CDR3 protein: CASSVGGTETQYF; CDR3 DNA: TGTGCCAGCAGTGTAGGTGGGACAGAGACCCAGTACTTC
J gene: TRBJ2-7; D gene: .; V gene: TRBV20-1; clone size: few; CDR3 protein: CSARNAEYNEQYF; CDR3 DNA: TGCAGTGCTAGAAATGCGGAATACAATGAGCAGTACTTC
J gene: TRBJ2-7; D gene: .; V gene: TRBV2; clone size: .; CDR3 protein: CASSVYRPNPYEQYF; CDR3 DNA: TGTGCCAGCAGTGTATACAGGCCGAACCCCTACGAGCAGTACTTC
J gene: TRBJ2-7; D gene: .; V gene: TRBV9; clone size: many; CDR3 protein: CASSVEAGLTYEQYF; CDR3 DNA: TGTGCCAGCAGCGTAGAGGCAGGGCTAACCTACGAGCAGTACTTC
J gene: TRBJ1-2; D gene: .; V gene: TRBV2; clone size: few; CDR3 protein: CASSGYRVGGGYTF; CDR3 DNA: TGTGCCAGCAGTGGATACAGGGTAGGCGGCGGCTACACCTTC
J gene: TRBJ2-1; D gene: .; V gene: TRBV6-2/TRBV6-3; clone size: .; CDR3 protein: CASSTRLANFGEQFF; CDR3 DNA: TGTGCCAGCAGTACTAGGCTAGCAAATTTTGGTGAGCAGTTCTTC
J gene: TRBJ2-5; D gene: TRBD2; V gene: TRBV4-1; clone size: many; CDR3 protein: CASSQDWRGGQETQYF; CDR3 DNA: TGTGCCAGCAGCCAAGATTGGCGGGGGGGACAAGAGACCCAGTACTTC